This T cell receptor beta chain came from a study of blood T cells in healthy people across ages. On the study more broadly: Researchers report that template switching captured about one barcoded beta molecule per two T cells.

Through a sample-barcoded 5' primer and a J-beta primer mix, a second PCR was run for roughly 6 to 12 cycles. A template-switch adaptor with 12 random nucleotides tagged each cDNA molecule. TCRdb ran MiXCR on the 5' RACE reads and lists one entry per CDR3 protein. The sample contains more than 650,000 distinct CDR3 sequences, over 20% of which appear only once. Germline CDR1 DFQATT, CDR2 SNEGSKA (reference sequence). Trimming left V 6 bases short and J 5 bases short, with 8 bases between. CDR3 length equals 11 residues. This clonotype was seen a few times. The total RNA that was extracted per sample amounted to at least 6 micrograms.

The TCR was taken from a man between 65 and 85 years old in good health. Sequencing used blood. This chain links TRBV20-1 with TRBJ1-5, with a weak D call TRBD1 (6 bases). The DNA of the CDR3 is TGCAGTGCCCAGGGGTATCAGCCCCAGCATTTT. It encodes CSAQGYQPQHF.